The 10 T cell receptor beta chains below come from one sample, sequenced in a study of OX40 agonist ivuxolimab in advanced cancers. Preparation of the library involved the immunoSEQ multiplex PCR assay. TCRdb re-hosts the immuneACCESS table, in-frame sequences only. Its copies lack some clones; in the studies checked, an unresolved V gene accounts for under half of them, and the cause for the rest is not known. The sample has roughly 92,000 clones on record, 80% to 95% of them singletons. In total, the top ten clones hold 3% to 3.5% of the sample. Source: CD4+ or CD8+ T cells sorted from blood, taken in a trial of the OX40 agonist ivuxolimab. Receptor source: an adult with an advanced solid tumor such as melanoma, head and neck, liver or kidney cancer.

The gene calls are TRBV27 and TRBJ2-2; either TRBD1 or TRBD2 may supply D (6 bases each). The CDR3 is 17 amino acids. Trimming took 2 bases from V and 1 from J, leaving 14 bases between them. Germline lookup yields CDR1 MNHEY and CDR2 SMNVEV (reference sequence). The CDR3 sequence is CASSLIGGTLNTGELFF. The CDR3 DNA is TGTGCCAGCAGTTTAATTGGGGGGACATTGAACACCGGGGAGCTGTTTTTT.

The V gene is TRBV7-2, the J gene TRBJ2-1, with D unresolved. The CDR3 extends over 11 amino acids. Germline CDR1 reads SGHTA; CDR2 reads FQGNSA. V lost 1 base, J lost 8 bases, and 3 bases lay in between. CDR3 coding DNA: TGTGCCAGCAGCTTAGGGGATGAGCAGTTCTTC. Translation gives CASSLGDEQFF.

V and J are TRBV19 and TRBJ2-3; 7 nucleotides agree with TRBD2. Germline CDR1 is LNHDA and CDR2 is SQIVND (reference sequence). The V segment lost 1 base and the J segment 4 bases; nucleotides outside the gene matches: 8. CDR3 length: 16 residues. CDR3 amino acids: CASSIGGSGRADTQYF. The CDR3 coding sequence is TGTGCCAGTAGTATAGGGGGTAGCGGGCGGGCAGATACGCAGTATTTT.

The chain has TRBV13 and TRBJ2-7, with D perhaps matching TRBD2 (6 bases). The DNA end favors TRBJ2-1, so the J call may be wrong. The CDR3 length is 14 residues. The V gene's germline CDR1 is PRHDT and CDR2 FYEKMQ (reference sequence). For the CDR3, the DNA is TGTGCCAGCAGACCCCAGACTAGTTACCCCGAGCAGTTCTTC. This sequence encodes CASRPQTSYPEQFF.

This clone was found once. V is TRBV11-2 and J is TRBJ2-5, with 8 bases aligning to TRBD1. Per the germline V gene, CDR1 is SGHAT and CDR2 is FQNNGV. This CDR3 is built from 14 residues. With 4 bases clipped from V and 3 bases from J, the junction kept 4 bases outside the gene matches. The CDR3 region has the DNA TGTGCCAGCAGCTCCAGGACAGGGAAAGAGACCCAGTACTTC. Protein: CASSSRTGKETQYF.

The genes are TRBV29-1 and TRBJ1-1; tentative D call: TRBD1 (5 bases). Trimming stripped 5 bases from V and 6 bases from J, with 13 bases between. Germline V lookup: CDR1 SQVTM, CDR2 ANQGSEA. This CDR3 is 12 amino acids long. CDR3 residues: CSVWSGRAEAFF. DNA of the CDR3: TGCAGCGTTTGGAGCGGCAGGGCTGAAGCTTTCTTT.

The chain uses TRBV30 and TRBJ2-7, with D possibly TRBD2 on 5 matching bases. V was trimmed by 0 bases and J by 0 bases, leaving 9 bases between them. The CDR3 loop spans 14 amino acids. CDR1 and CDR2 (germline): GTSNPN, SVGIG (reference sequence). CDR3 nucleotide sequence: TGTGCCTGGAGTGTAACGGGGTTCTCCTACGAGCAGTACTTC. It codes for CAWSVTGFSYEQYF.

The J gene is TRBJ2-3, the V gene TRBV6-9, with D possibly called TRBD1 or TRBD2 (6 bases each). The germline V gene has CDR1 MNHGY and CDR2 SVAAGI. V was clipped by 5 bases and J by 5 bases, with 11 bases between them. The CDR3 length is 13 residues. The CDR3 coding sequence is TGTGCCAGCAGTAGGGGGGCCGGAGATACGCAGTATTTT. Translation: CASSRGAGDTQYF.

The CDR3 DNA sequence: TGCGCCAGCAGTCAATCGGGATCTAGCGGGAGAAACGAGCAGTACTTC. Translating gives CASSQSGSSGRNEQYF. The rearrangement uses TRBV23-1 and TRBJ2-7, with 10 bases that match TRBD2. TRBV23-1 belongs to the ORF category, with a function that is uncertain. The CDR3 is made up of 16 amino acids. After removal of 0 bases from V and 5 bases from J, the junction contained 7 bases not matched to a gene.

The V call is TRBV5-1, the J call TRBJ2-7; D is unclear. CDR1 and CDR2 (germline): SGHRS, YFSETQ. The V end lost 4 bases, the J end lost 4 bases, and 9 bases lay between the germline ends. There are 12 residues in the CDR3. CDR3 loop: CASSPTIYEQYF. As DNA, the CDR3 is TGCGCCAGCAGCCCAACAATTTACGAGCAGTACTTC.